This T cell receptor (beta chain) was recorded in a study of CD8 T cells in Susac syndrome. Random hexamers primed reverse transcription of about 0.5 to 1 ug RNA. The immunoSEQ assay covered 54 Vbeta and 13 Jbeta segments for CDR3. TCRdb re-derived calls from the immunoSEQ multiplex PCR reads in MiXCR, one entry per CDR3 protein. The sample lists fewer than 95,000 distinct CDR3 sequences, 96% occurring once. Trimming stripped 1 base from V and 1 base from J, with 7 bases between. Germline V gene sequence: CDR1 LGHDT, CDR2 YNNKEL (reference sequence). The CDR3 is 14 amino acids. Material: CD8+ T cells from PBMCs. V usage is TRBV3-1 and J usage is TRBJ1-2; no clear D gene. The source is a human donor with Susac syndrome. The CDR3 bases are TGTGCCAGCAGCCAAGGACCGCTTAACTATGGCTACACCTTC. Encoded protein: CASSQGPLNYGYTF. Drawing the rest from reference TRBV3-1 and TRBJ1-2, the complete variable domain is DTAVSQTPKYLVTQMGNDKSIKCEQNLGHDTMYWYKQDSKKFLKIMFSYNNKELIINETVPNRFSPKSPDKAHLNLHINSLELGDSAVYFCASSQGPLNYGYTFGSGTRLTVV.